The 2 T cell receptor beta chains below were found in one sample sequenced in a study of blood T cell repertoires in COVID-19. Sequencing was performed with immunoSEQ multiplex PCR; in TCRdb, only in-frame clones are kept and a portion is missing. The table shows fewer than 180,000 clones, with about 90% occurring only once. Sample: peripheral blood. The origin of the receptors is a woman aged 60-75 years with active or convalescent COVID-19.

This clone appeared a single time. The rearrangement uses TRBV5-1 and TRBJ2-3; maybe TRBD2 (6 bases). V lost 4 bases and J 7 bases, leaving 22 bases between the germline ends. The CDR3 is 16 amino acids. Germline CDR1 and CDR2: SGHRS and YFSETQ. DNA for the CDR3: TGCGCCAGCAGCCCTCCAGGGCCGCGGGGAGCAAATACGCAGTATTTT. Translation: CASSPPGPRGANTQYF.

CDR3: CASQGNNEKLFF. DNA for the CDR3: TGTGCTAGCCAGGGTAATAATGAAAAACTGTTTTTT. V usage is TRBV5-8 and J usage is TRBJ1-4, with D possibly TRBD1 on 5 matching bases. The germline CDR1 and CDR2 sequences are SGHTS and YDEGEE. The CDR3 loop spans 12 amino acids.